This T cell receptor (beta chain) is drawn from a study of shared clonotypes between healthy human individuals. General observations from the study: Sampling used blood alone; tissue repertoires probably differ. Owing to a small donor count, the genetic and exposure-history diversity represented was limited.

CD45RO negativity and positive selection for CCR7 defined naive CD8 cells, a population that excluded terminally differentiated effector memory CD45RA+ cells. This was a deep-level run. In the authors' methods: Owing to the provision of junction-only sequences devoid of quality scores by immunoSEQ, filtering differed. The method was immunoSEQ multiplex PCR; TCRdb's version includes in-frame clones alone and lacks a portion of them. The V and J calls and clone size were taken over from that table, and D and trimming were inferred from the DNA. This table has approximately 2,200,000 clones, about 93% appearing once. Trimming took 6 bases from V and 7 from J, leaving 6 bases between them. In germline, CDR1 is MDHEN, CDR2 SYDVKM. CDR3 size: 11 residues. This clone was picked up one time. Its specificity is not known.

This TCR was sampled from a young man in good health. Some clones in this sample may be carry-over from other donors' samples. The source material was naive CD8+ T cells from PBMCs. J is TRBJ2-2 and V is TRBV28, with unresolved D. CDR3 in DNA: TGTGCCAGCAGCCTGGACGGGGAGCTGTTTTTT. Translation: CASSLDGELFF.